The sample holds one count of the clone carrying this T cell receptor beta chain. These data are taken from a study of patients and donors after allogeneic stem cell transplantation. CDR3 length equals 18 residues. V was pared by 5 bases and J by 2 bases, with 12 bases of the junction left unmatched. Germline CDR1 and CDR2: WSHSY and SAAADI. TCRdb reanalysed the RT-PCR reads using MiXCR and keeps one entry per CDR3 protein. The profile shows over 150,000 distinct CDR3 sequences, 25% to 35% of them singletons. Sequences were obtained from blood, either unsorted or a sorted T cell fraction (not recorded which). This clonotype was obtained from a human donor who was either an allogeneic HSCT recipient or a stem cell or donor lymphocyte infusion donor (not recorded which). It is not recorded whose cells these are; they may come from a transplant donor. The V call is TRBV10-2, the J call TRBJ2-6; 7 bases align to TRBD1. CDR3 sequence (DNA): TGCGCCAGCAGTATCCAGACAGGGCTAACAGCTGGGGCCAACGTCCTGACTTTC. Its translation: CASSIQTGLTAGANVLTF.